This TCR beta chain comes out of a study of control samples from healthy donors and cancer patients. This CDR3 is 14 amino acids long. V was shortened by 1 base and J by 7 bases, with 12 bases between the two germline ends. CDR1 and CDR2 (germline): SGHRS, YFSETQ. In this sample, this clone turned up a few times. Sequencing was performed with immunoSEQ multiplex PCR; in TCRdb, only in-frame clones are kept and a portion is missing. The table lists around 200,000 clones, roughly 91% of them singletons, with more than 1.1% in the top ten. This TCR was sampled from a man between 18 and 35 years old in good health. The sequenced sample was blood. V usage is TRBV5-1 and J usage is TRBJ1-5; D gene unclear. CDR3 sequence reads: CASSLSEGNQPQHF. In DNA, the CDR3 is TGCGCCAGCAGCTTGTCTGAGGGTAACCAGCCCCAGCATTTT. The full variable domain, its missing parts supplied by reference TRBV5-1 and TRBJ1-5, is KAGVTQTPRYLIKTRGQQVTLSCSPISGHRSVSWYQQTPGQGLQFLFEYFSETQRNKGNFPGRFSGRQFSNSRSEMNVSTLELGDSALYLCASSLSEGNQPQHFGDGTRLSIL.